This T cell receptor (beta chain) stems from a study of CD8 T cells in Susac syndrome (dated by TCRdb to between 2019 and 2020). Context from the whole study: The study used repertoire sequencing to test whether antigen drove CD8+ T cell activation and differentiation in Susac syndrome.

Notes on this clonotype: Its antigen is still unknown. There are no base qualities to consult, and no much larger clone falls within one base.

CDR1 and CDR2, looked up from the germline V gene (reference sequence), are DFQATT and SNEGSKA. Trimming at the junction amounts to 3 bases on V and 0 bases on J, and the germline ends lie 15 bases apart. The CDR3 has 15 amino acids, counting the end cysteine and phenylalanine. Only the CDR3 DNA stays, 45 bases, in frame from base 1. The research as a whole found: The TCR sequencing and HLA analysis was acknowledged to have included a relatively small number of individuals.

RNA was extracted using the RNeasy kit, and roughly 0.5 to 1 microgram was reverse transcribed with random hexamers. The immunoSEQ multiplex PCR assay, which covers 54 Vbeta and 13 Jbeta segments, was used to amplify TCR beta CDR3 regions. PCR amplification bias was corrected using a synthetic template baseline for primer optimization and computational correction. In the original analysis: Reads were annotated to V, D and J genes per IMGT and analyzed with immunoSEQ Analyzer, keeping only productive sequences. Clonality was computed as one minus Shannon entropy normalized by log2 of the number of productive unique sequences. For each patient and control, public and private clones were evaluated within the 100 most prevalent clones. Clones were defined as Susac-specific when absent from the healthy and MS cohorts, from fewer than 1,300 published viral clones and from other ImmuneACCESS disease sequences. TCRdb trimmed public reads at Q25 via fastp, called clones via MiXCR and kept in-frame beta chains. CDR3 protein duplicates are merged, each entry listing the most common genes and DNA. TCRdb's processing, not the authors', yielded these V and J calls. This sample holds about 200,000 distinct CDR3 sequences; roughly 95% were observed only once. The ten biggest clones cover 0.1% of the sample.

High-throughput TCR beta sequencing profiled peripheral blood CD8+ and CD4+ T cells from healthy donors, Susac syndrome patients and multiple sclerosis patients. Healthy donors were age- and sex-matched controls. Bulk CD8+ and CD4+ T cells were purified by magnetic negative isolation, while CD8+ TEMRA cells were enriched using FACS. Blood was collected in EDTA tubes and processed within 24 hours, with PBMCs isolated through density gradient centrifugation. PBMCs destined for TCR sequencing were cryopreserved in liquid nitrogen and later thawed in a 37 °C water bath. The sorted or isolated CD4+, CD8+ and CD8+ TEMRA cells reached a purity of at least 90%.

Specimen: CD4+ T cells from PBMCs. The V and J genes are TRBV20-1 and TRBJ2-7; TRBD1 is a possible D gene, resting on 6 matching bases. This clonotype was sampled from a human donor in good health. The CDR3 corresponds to CSASHREPYSYEQYF. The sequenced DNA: TGCAGTGCTAGCCACAGGGAACCCTACTCCTACGAGCAGTACTTC.